This entry is about one T cell receptor beta chain. V lost 4 bases to trimming and J lost 5 bases, with 12 bases between them. Per germline, CDR1 SNHLY and CDR2 FYNNEI. This CDR3 region has 15 residues. Amplification yielded TCR beta CDR3 regions, with RNA transcripts as the source. TCR CDR3 underwent first-round RT-PCR with the HTBI primer set. TCRdb called the multiplex PCR reads again in MiXCR, with one record for every CDR3 protein. The sample includes 380,000 or so distinct CDR3 sequences, approximately 15% of them seen just once. The data belong to a study of T cells in Graves' hyperthyroidism and ophthalmopathy. Uncontrolled infections, other autoimmune diseases, pregnancy or lactation led to exclusion of patients.

Material for sequencing was blood. The genes are TRBV2 and TRBJ1-6; D not resolved. The sequence came from a woman in her 30s with Graves' hyperthyroidism. The CDR3 loop reads CASSVLEPNNSPLHF. CDR3 nucleotide sequence: TGTGCCAGCAGTGTTCTAGAACCAAATAATTCACCCCTCCACTTT.